This is a list of T cell receptor beta chains from one sample in a study of human T cells and chemical hapten exposure. MiXCR, applied by TCRdb to the 5' RACE reads, yields one record per CDR3 protein. The data hold about 140,000 distinct CDR3 sequences, with approximately 4% observed a single time. These receptors came from a female donor in good health. CDR3s include the opening cysteine and the closing phenylalanine or tryptophan. Each record gives: J gene, V gene, clone size, D gene, CDR3 DNA, CDR3 protein. The D gene is left open where the match is weak. For some rows the clone size is stated as once, few or many, or as a class when expanded; others skip it.

TRBJ2-4	TRBV5-6	-	-	TGTGCCAGCAGCTTGGAAGGGCGGTTAGCCAAAAACATTCAGTACTTC	CASSLEGRLAKNIQYF
TRBJ2-2	TRBV3-1	many	TRBD1	TGTGCCAGCAGCCAAGAGGACAGGGGGTACGGGGAGCTGTTTTTT	CASSQEDRGYGELFF
TRBJ2-7	TRBV6-5	many	-	TGTGCCAGCAGAAAGGATTTCGAGCAGTACTTC	CASRKDFEQYF
TRBJ1-2	TRBV6-5	many	-	TGTGCCAGCAGTTCGGAGACCAAAGGTCTCCGCTACACCTTC	CASSSETKGLRYTF
TRBJ2-1	TRBV20-1	many	-	TGCAGTGCTAGTCGTCTAGCTTTCTACAATGAGCAGTTCTTC	CSASRLAFYNEQFF
TRBJ2-7	TRBV28	-	TRBD2	TGTGCCAGCAGTGGGCTAGCGGGGGGTTACCGCGAGCAGTACTTC	CASSGLAGGYREQYF
TRBJ1-1	TRBV7-2	many	-	TGTGCCAGCAGCCTTCGCCATGGGGGGGCAGCTTTCTTT	CASSLRHGGAAFF
TRBJ2-5	TRBV5-1	many	-	TGCGCCAGCAGCTTTCAAACACAAGAGACCCAGTACTTC	CASSFQTQETQYF
TRBJ1-5	TRBV12-3/TRBV12-4	-	TRBD1	TGTGCCAGCAGTTCGGGACAGGGGATAAGTCAGCCCCAGCATTTT	CASSSGQGISQPQHF
TRBJ2-5	TRBV30	many	TRBD1	TGTGCCTGGGAGGGAGACAGGGTCCTGGTAGGTAGACGGACCCAGTACTTC	CAWEGDRVLVGRRTQYF
TRBJ2-3	TRBV11-2	many	-	TGTGCCAGCAGCTCGCGGGGAACTAGCACAGATACGCAGTATTTT	CASSSRGTSTDTQYF
TRBJ2-2	TRBV5-1	many	-	TGCGCCAGCAGCCCTATTACATCCGGGGAGCTGTTTTTT	CASSPITSGELFF
TRBJ1-2	TRBV7-9	many	TRBD1	TGTGCCAGCAGCTCCTATATACGACGACAGGGAGCTAACTATGGCTACACCTTC	CASSSYIRRQGANYGYTF
TRBJ1-2	TRBV12-3/TRBV12-4	many	-	TGTGCCAGCAGTTTACGAGGGTTCGCTCCGAACTATGGCTACACCTTC	CASSLRGFAPNYGYTF
TRBJ2-4	TRBV6-2/TRBV6-3	few	TRBD2	TGTGCCAGCAGGTTTAGACTAGCGTCTTGGAAAAACATTCAGTACTTC	CASRFRLASWKNIQYF
TRBJ1-1	TRBV15	many	TRBD1	TGTGCCACCAGCAGTACAGGGGGTACTGAAGCTTTCTTT	CATSSTGGTEAFF
TRBJ1-2	TRBV6-2/TRBV6-3	many	-	TGTGCCAGCTGTGGGGCAGCGCTATATGGCTACACCTTC	CASCGAALYGYTF
TRBJ2-7	TRBV29-1	many	TRBD1	TGCAGCGTTGAAGGGGTTAGCTTCCGGGACAGGGGGCGCGAGCAGTACTTC	CSVEGVSFRDRGREQYF
TRBJ2-3	TRBV4-2	many	-	TGTGCCAGCAGCCTAGGGGGGGGAGGCACAGATACGCAGTATTTT	CASSLGGGGTDTQYF
TRBJ1-2	TRBV19	few	-	TGTGCCAGTAGTCGTACAGGGAGTCTCCTTCTAACTGATGGCTACACCTTC	CASSRTGSLLLTDGYTF
TRBJ1-5	TRBV12-3/TRBV12-4	many	TRBD1	TGTGCCAGCAGTTTAGGGGGTCTGGGGACAGACCTCTATTATAGCAATCAGCCCCAGCATTTT	CASSLGGLGTDLYYSNQPQHF
TRBJ2-3	TRBV20-1	many	-	TGCAGTGCTAGAGTTTGGGGGGCCACAGATACGCAGTATTTT	CSARVWGATDTQYF
TRBJ1-2	TRBV7-9	many	-	TGTGCCAGCAGCTTAGGAGAGCTTTTTTATGGCTACACCTTC	CASSLGELFYGYTF
TRBJ1-5	TRBV20-1	many	-	TGCAGTGCTAGAGATCCGGGGAGAGCCAATCAGCCCCAGCATTTT	CSARDPGRANQPQHF
TRBJ1-2	TRBV3-1	few	TRBD1	TGTGCCAGCAGCAATCGACAGGGGACCTACTATGGCTACACCTTC	CASSNRQGTYYGYTF
TRBJ2-5	TRBV21-1	many	-	TGTGCCAGCAGCAAAGTCACGGGGGTAGTGGGTCAAGAGACCCAGTACTTC	CASSKVTGVVGQETQYF
TRBJ2-1	TRBV20-1	few	TRBD1	TGCAGTGCCCAAGGGACAGGGGGAGACTACAATGAGCAGTTCTTC	CSAQGTGGDYNEQFF
TRBJ1-4	TRBV6-1	few	-	TGTGCCAGCAGCGGACAGCTTAATGAAAAACTGTTTTTT	CASSGQLNEKLFF
TRBJ1-5	TRBV30	many	TRBD1	TGTGCCTGGAGTGGGACAGGGCCTCAGCCCCAGCATTTT	CAWSGTGPQPQHF
TRBJ2-7	TRBV29-1	many	-	TGCAGCGTTGAAGGTTCCGGGTTCTCCTACGAGCAGTACTTC	CSVEGSGFSYEQYF
TRBJ2-7	TRBV3-1	many	-	TGTGCCAGCAGCCAAGATCACAGGGACCCCTACGAGCAGTACTTC	CASSQDHRDPYEQYF
TRBJ2-3	TRBV7-6	-	TRBD1	TGTGCCAGCAGCCGACAGGGAGTGAGCACAGATACGCAGTATTTT	CASSRQGVSTDTQYF
TRBJ1-1	TRBV5-6	many	-	TGTGCCAGCAGCTTGGAGGGGGGGAGGATGGTTACTGAAGCTTTCTTT	CASSLEGGRMVTEAFF
TRBJ2-5	TRBV10-3	few	-	TGTGCCATCAGCGCCGGAGAAGAGACCCAGTACTTC	CAISAGEETQYF
TRBJ2-6	TRBV6-5	-	TRBD1	TGTGCCAGCAGTCCCGGACAGGGGTTTCGGGCTGGGGCCAACGTCCTGACTTTC	CASSPGQGFRAGANVLTF
TRBJ2-7	TRBV5-1	-	TRBD2	TGCGCCAGCAGCTTGGCCCAGCGGGAGTTTAACTACGAGCAGTACTTC	CASSLAQREFNYEQYF
TRBJ1-3	TRBV20-1	-	-	TGCAGTGCGAAAGTCCGCGCTGGAAACACCATATATTTT	CSAKVRAGNTIYF
TRBJ2-2	TRBV5-1	many	TRBD1	TGCGCCAGCAGCCTTTGGACAGGTTTCGCCGGGGAGCTGTTTTTT	CASSLWTGFAGELFF
TRBJ2-2	TRBV7-9	many	-	TGTGCCAGCAGCCCACCCACCGGGGAGCTGTTTTTT	CASSPPTGELFF
TRBJ1-4	TRBV6-2/TRBV6-3	many	-	TGTGCCAGCAGTTACGTGCCAGGTGAAAAACTGTTTTTT	CASSYVPGEKLFF
TRBJ2-7	TRBV2	many	-	TGTGCCACCTCTTGGGCAGCGAGCTCCTACGAGCAGTACTTC	CATSWAASSYEQYF
TRBJ2-7	TRBV20-1	-	TRBD2	TGCAGTGCTAGAGCCCCGAACGGGGGGGCCTTCTACGAGCAGTACTTC	CSARAPNGGAFYEQYF
TRBJ2-7	TRBV3-1	many	-	TGTGCCAGCAGCCCCCGGAGGGGGCGCGCCGAGCAGTACTTC	CASSPRRGRAEQYF
TRBJ2-3	TRBV12-3/TRBV12-4	many	TRBD2	TGTGCCAGCAAACCCCGACCACTGGGCGGGGGGAAAGCCACAGATACGCAGTATTTT	CASKPRPLGGGKATDTQYF
TRBJ1-2	TRBV20-1	-	TRBD1	TGCAGTGCTACTCAGGACAGGGGTGTCTATGGCTACACCTTC	CSATQDRGVYGYTF
TRBJ1-5	TRBV27	-	-	TGTGCCAGCAGTCGGGGCTTCAATCAGCCCCAGCATTTT	CASSRGFNQPQHF
TRBJ2-4	TRBV28	many	-	TGTGCCAGCAGTCGAGCCGGGACCCCCGTGCGGGCCAAAAACATTCAGTACTTC	CASSRAGTPVRAKNIQYF
TRBJ1-1	TRBV6-5	many	TRBD1	TGTGCCAGCAGTTACTCGGAACAGGGGAGAACTGAAGCTTTCTTT	CASSYSEQGRTEAFF
TRBJ2-7	TRBV5-1	many	-	TGCGCCAGCAGCATACGGCCAGGGTCGAGTGTTAGCACCTACGAGCAGTACTTC	CASSIRPGSSVSTYEQYF
TRBJ2-2	TRBV20-1	-	-	TGCAGTGCTAGAGGCGGAGGGACGAACACCGGGGAGCTGTTTTTT	CSARGGGTNTGELFF
TRBJ2-2	TRBV7-9	-	TRBD2	TGTGCCAGCAGCCCCTTGGGACTAATTAACACCGGGGAGCTGTTTTTT	CASSPLGLINTGELFF
TRBJ1-3	TRBV28	many	-	TGTGCCAGCAGTTTGGCCGCCGGAACCTCTGGAAACACCATATATTTT	CASSLAAGTSGNTIYF
TRBJ1-5	TRBV2	many	-	TGTGCCCTGAAGAAGGGCCGAAGCAATCAGCCCCAGCATTTT	CALKKGRSNQPQHF
TRBJ2-7	TRBV20-1	many	-	TGCAGTGCTAGAGAGAGATACTTGGGAGCCCTGGCCCCTAGAGAGCAGTACTTC	CSARERYLGALAPREQYF
TRBJ1-4	TRBV7-8	many	-	TGTGCCAGCAGATCCCGTGGACCGAGTAATGAAAAACTGTTTTTT	CASRSRGPSNEKLFF